The entry that follows covers one T cell receptor (beta chain) sequence. Its antigen has not been determined. Base qualities are not provided; no much larger clone lies one nucleotide away. The entry originates in a study of cytomegalovirus exposure and HLA in healthy donors (dated by TCRdb to the late 2010s). Context from the whole study: An earlier analysis of roughly 610 of the donors reported approximately 260 Gb of sequence data and around 100 million unique TCR beta sequences obtained from around 190 million T cells. Besides the first cohort of roughly 700 subjects, a separate validation cohort made up of 120 different subjects was used. A later genetic analysis used genome-wide SNP genotypes for about 65% of the roughly 700 donors, treating that subset as a discovery cohort. The study aimed to test whether cataloging public T cell receptors could reveal signatures of past pathogen exposure. HLA typing covered class I and class II loci at four-digit resolution. The later analysis used no new phenotypic data to find candidate immune exposures, relying instead on TCR beta sequences and their occurrence across donors. In a later analysis, previously published TCR beta repertoires from several hundred donors were re-analyzed and high-resolution HLA genotyping was added so that TCR occurrence patterns could be studied. About five DR-DQ haplotypes were treated as single units for association and clustering because of strong linkage in the cohort. Alongside the repertoire data, information on donor age, sex, ethnicity and CMV serostatus was compiled. To predict cytomegalovirus infection status, the study brought together high-throughput TCR immunosequencing, statistical association of individual TCRs with disease status, and machine learning. Among the roughly 410 genotyped donors, 75% to 90% belonged to the genetic ancestry cluster associated with self-reported Caucasian donors. The study profiled the T cell repertoires of approximately 700 subjects by immunosequencing and related them to cytomegalovirus serostatus. About 330 gigabases of sequencing data and around 80 million unique TCR sequences made up an early release that covered about 640 HLA-typed donors. Every discovery cohort repertoire had been produced on one sequencing platform. Among 350 to 400 genotyped donors of the cohort, an average of about 240,000 unique TCR beta nucleotide sequences were sequenced per donor, approximately 20% of them non-productive. The number of donors typed differed by locus, with roughly 629-640 for A, B, C, DRB1 and DQB1, about 500 for DQA1, 600 to 610 for DPA1, and around 450 for DPB1. In an earlier analysis of 550 to 700 of the donors, high-throughput TCR beta sequencing was used to judge whether each TCR beta V gene segment behaved as functional or pseudogenic.

In total, approximately 610 healthy bone marrow donors made up the cohort. Cohort members were all nominally healthy when sampled, although unrecorded immune exposures were likely present. The donor tested CMV seronegative, placing the donor among the roughly 400 seronegative members of the cohort. A peripheral blood sample was collected from each donor, and TCR beta sequencing was performed on peripheral blood mononuclear cells. Genomic DNA extraction from the blood cell samples was performed with the Qiagen DNeasy Blood Extraction Kit. The library was built by means of the immunoSEQ multiplex PCR assay. For the multiplex PCR, a mixture combining 60 forward primers for TCR Vbeta segments and 13 reverse primers for TCR Jbeta segments was used. Amplification of the CDR3 region of rearranged TCR beta genes was performed with a multiplex PCR assay on genomic DNA. The amplified TCR beta libraries were sequenced on the Illumina HiSeq System as 87-base-pair reads. In the original analysis: In a later analysis, tens of millions of unique TCR beta chains were counted across the roughly 700 repertoires, and around 11 million of these chains were shared by at least two donors. Raw reads were error-corrected and collapsed into unique sequences by a nearest-neighbor algorithm in which closely related sequences were merged to remove PCR and sequencing errors. To assign V, D and J gene segments, CDR3 sequences were aligned to IMGT reference sequences. For a sequence to be retained, a match of at least six nucleotides to both a V gene segment and a J gene segment was required. Rearrangements were classified as productive when the CDR3 lacked stop codons and remained in frame with V and J, and all other rearrangements were classified as non-productive. Following IMGT convention, CDR3 was defined as the stretch from the second conserved V-encoded cysteine to the conserved J-encoded phenylalanine. Sequences without an unambiguous match to a single V gene segment were excluded from the earlier analysis of 500 to 700 of the donors. In an earlier analysis of approximately 590 of the donors, a V segment was called functional when productive rearrangements were above 56.7%, and segregating when the standard deviation between donors exceeded 5%. A statistical classification framework was developed to diagnose cytomegalovirus status using the catalog of TCR beta chain sequences. In a later analysis, V and J genes were assigned by comparing TCR nucleotide sequences against IMGT/GENE-DB human TR gene sequences. A later analysis assigned CDR3 sequences and most-parsimonious VDJ recombination scenarios with the TCRdist pipeline. In a later analysis, each TCR beta chain was defined by its CDR3 amino acid sequence together with its V-gene family, and reads without a unique V-gene family were excluded. As a way to deal with suspected cross-contamination and a sequencing artifact, a later analysis dropped approximately 590 nucleotide sequences that were highly shared and had low generation probability. In a later analysis, a clonal expansion index for each public chain was calculated from normalized within-repertoire ranks of inferred template counts. In a later analysis, generation probabilities were computed using a VDJ recombination model fitted to out-of-frame rearrangements, and the results were checked against IGoR. Hypergeometric tests were used in a later analysis to score TCR-TCR, TCR-HLA and TCR-CMV co-occurrence, with a repertoire-size bias correction applied to the TCR pairs. False discovery rates were estimated in a later analysis by permuting HLA or CMV assignments 20 times. In a later analysis, co-occurring TCRs were grouped with DBSCAN, and TCRdist sequence similarity was added when clustering was performed within HLA-allele-positive subsets. Co-occurrence clustering excluded repertoires with fewer than 30,000 or more than 120,000 public chains, plus five with anomalous nucleotide sharing. The table was pulled from immuneACCESS by TCRdb, which kept in-frame rearrangements only. Such tables lose some clones; where checked, under half of the loss comes from unresolved V genes, and the rest has no known cause. V, J and clone size are those of that table, while D and trimming were read from the DNA. Counted in this sample were some 110,000 clones; 71% of them appeared once. Roughly 2.8% of the sample rests with the top ten.

Beyond this particular receptor, the publication reports: Specific HLA alleles were associated with 18,000 or so TCR beta sequences at a false discovery rate of 0.05 in a later analysis. According to the authors, the approach could potentially be generalized to other disease states and immunological phenotypes. Several of the top co-occurrence clusters appeared to be linked to parvovirus B19, influenza, CMV and Epstein-Barr virus, according to a later analysis. Because some donors lacked HLA typing at each locus, the association tests relied only on the typed subset. Roughly uniform sequencing depth across donors was assumed in presence/absence analyses, although this assumption may not hold. Cytomegalovirus status was reported to be diagnosed by the classifier with high specificity and sensitivity in both the original and validation cohorts. A later analysis found that most CMV-associated TCR beta chains appeared HLA-restricted, with HLA associations seemingly driven largely by CMV exposure. In a later genetic analysis, a missense DCLRE1C variant was associated with V-gene and J-gene trimming of TCR beta chains, and the association was replicated in an independent cohort. When HLA alleles, especially DR and DQ, strongly co-occurred, TCR associations were difficult to assign to individual alleles. The cohort was sequenced for TCR beta chains only, and without alpha or paired-chain data the features that could be detected were limited. In a later analysis, TCR association rates were found to vary across HLA loci, with the most associated TCRs seen for DRB1 alleles and the fewest for HLA-C alleles. The study gave a list of roughly 150 TCR beta chains associated with cytomegalovirus. A few of the identified cytomegalovirus-associated TCR beta chains were confirmed in vitro to be specific for cytomegalovirus antigens. Because the 87-base-pair reads could not distinguish some IMGT-functional V segments, including TRBV6-2 and TRBV6-3, those segments were excluded. A cluster of highly shared sequence variants was judged likely to represent a technical artifact of the sequencing pipeline. According to a later genetic analysis, donors in an Asian-associated ancestry cluster had fewer N-insertions in productive TCRs than the approximately 670-donor mean. Linkage disequilibrium might explain the correlated functional status among segregating V segments, but an unknown experimental factor could not be ruled out. While some public TCRs were present in many individuals, most TCR sequences turned up only very rarely across donors. Immune exposure information for the cohort was limited to CMV serostatus. Because counts were too low, about 15 rarely observed V segments, including chromosome 9 orphons, were left out of the earlier analysis of 587 of the donors. Compared with equally common non-associated chains, HLA-associated TCR beta chains in a later analysis were more clonally expanded and had lower generation probabilities. A further reported finding was that TCR beta sequences accurately predicted the HLA-A and HLA-B alleles for most subjects in the first cohort. In an earlier analysis of 587 of the donors, most TCR beta V segments appeared in productive rearrangements about 87% or about 30% of the time, broadly matching IMGT annotations.

Between the V and J ends, shortened by 6 bases and 3 bases respectively, the junction contains 6 bases. The CDR3, from cysteine to phenylalanine, totals 11 residues. Just the 33-base CDR3 DNA is kept, in frame starting at base 1. From a lookup of the germline V gene (reference sequence), CDR1 and CDR2 are DFQATT and SNEGSKA. Material: PBMCs. The chain joins TRBV20-1 to TRBJ2-1; too little of a D gene remains to name it. The receptor was derived from a female donor in good health and CMV-seronegative. The DNA sequence is as follows: TGCAGTGCGCTAGTCTACAATGAGCAGTTCTTC. Its protein product is CSALVYNEQFF.